The 22 T cell receptor beta chains below come from one sample, sequenced in a study of T cell responses to AZD1222 COVID-19 vaccine. The data were produced by immunoSEQ multiplex PCR, yet TCRdb's version contains in-frame clones alone and is incomplete. The sample contains 95,000 to 150,000 clones, about 91% of which appear only once. The sample in question was peripheral blood, obtained on day 0 of AZD1222 vaccination. The receptors originated from an adult in good health.

This sequence joins TRBV28 and TRBJ1-4, with D maybe TRBD1 (5 bases). CDR3 size: 17 residues. V dropped 3 bases and J dropped 6 bases, with 20 bases sitting between them. Germline assignment: CDR1 MDHEN and CDR2 SYDVKM. CDR3 protein: CASSFQLTGPLDEKLFF. The CDR3, as DNA: TGTGCCAGCAGTTTTCAGCTTACAGGACCCCTGGATGAAAAACTGTTTTTT.

On this clone itself: One end of the junction varies from germline; a read error may be responsible. CDR3 residues: CASRIGPRRWTGELFF. In DNA, the CDR3 is TGTGCCAGTAGGATAGGGCCCAGGAGGTGGACCGGGGAGCTGTTTTTT. V gene TRBV19 combines with J gene TRBJ2-2; D possibly corresponds to TRBD2 (5 bases). From germline, CDR1 is LNHDA and CDR2 SQIVND (reference sequence). The CDR3 is 16 residues long.

CDR3 in DNA: TGTGCCAGCAGTTCCATCACAGGGGACGGCTATGGCTACACCTTC. Residues: CASSSITGDGYGYTF. J is TRBJ1-2 and V is TRBV6-5, with 7 bases identical to TRBD1. The CDR3 loop spans 15 amino acids. V gave up 4 bases and J gave up 4 bases; unmatched junction bases: 9. Germline CDR1 MNHEY, CDR2 SVGAGI.

V gene TRBV12-3 or TRBV12-4 combines with J gene TRBJ1-1, with D unresolved. Trimming stripped 2 bases from V and 7 bases from J, with 5 bases between. The CDR3 has 11 amino acids. CDR3 sequence reads: CASSLRVEAFF. CDR3 bases: TGTGCCAGCAGTTTACGGGTTGAAGCTTTCTTT.

The chain uses TRBV5-5 and TRBJ2-5; 8 bases are shared with TRBD2. The CDR3 is 16 residues long. V was pared by 4 bases and J by 5 bases, with 13 bases of the junction left unmatched. Germline CDR1 SGHKS, CDR2 YYEKEE (reference sequence). CDR3 region: CASSIPGLGDSETQYF. The CDR3 nucleotides read TGTGCCAGCAGCATTCCGGGACTAGGCGATTCGGAGACCCAGTACTTC. Full variable domain (remainder filled in from reference TRBV5-5 and TRBJ2-5): DAGVTQSPTHLIKTRGQQVTLRCSPISGHKSVSWYQQVLGQGPQFIFQYYEKEERGRGNFPDRFSARQFPNYSSELNVNALLLGDSALYLCASSIPGLGDSETQYFGPGTRLLVL.

V is TRBV7-9 and J is TRBJ1-2, with D unresolved. Trimming took 5 bases from V and 5 from J, leaving 9 bases between them. This CDR3 has 12 amino acids. In germline, CDR1 is SEHNR, CDR2 FQNEAQ (reference sequence). The CDR3, as DNA: TGTGCCAGCAGCCTCGACACGTATGGCTACACCTTC. Translating it yields CASSLDTYGYTF.

V gene TRBV7-9 combines with J gene TRBJ2-2; no clear D gene. This CDR3 spans 14 amino acids. V lost 0 bases, J lost 5 bases, and 7 bases lay in between. Germline V gene data show CDR1 as SEHNR and CDR2 as FQNEAQ (reference sequence). CDR3 in amino acids: CASSLAGKTGELFF. CDR3 coding DNA: TGTGCCAGCAGCTTAGCGGGAAAAACCGGGGAGCTGTTTTTT.

The genes are TRBV7-2 and TRBJ2-4; 8 nucleotides agree with TRBD1. CDR1 and CDR2 (germline): SGHTA, FQGNSA. V shed 1 base, J shed 1 base, and the junction held 6 bases outside the gene matches. The CDR3 runs to 17 residues. The CDR3 sequence is CASSLGAGGLAKNIQYF. DNA for the CDR3: TGTGCCAGCAGCTTAGGGGCAGGGGGCCTGGCCAAAAACATTCAGTACTTC.

The rearrangement joins TRBV30 to TRBJ1-2; possibly TRBD1 for D (5 bases). V lost 3 bases to trimming and J lost 2 bases, with 7 bases between them. Looked up from germline, CDR1 is GTSNPN and CDR2 is SVGIG (reference sequence). The CDR3 is 12 amino acids. CDR3 sequence: CAWSGDNYGYTF. The CDR3 nucleotides are TGTGCCTGGAGCGGGGACAACTATGGCTACACCTTC.

The rearrangement links TRBV18 to TRBJ2-1; D is unclear. The ends were cut back, 6 bases at V and 4 bases at J, with 13 bases in the middle. This CDR3 has 14 residues. CDR1 is KGHSH, CDR2 LQKENI, per germline. The CDR3 is CASSDPRAYNEQFF. The CDR3, as DNA: TGTGCCAGCTCTGACCCTCGAGCTTACAATGAGCAGTTCTTC.

The chain uses TRBV6-5 and TRBJ1-1, with 7 bases lining up with TRBD1. J was trimmed by 2 bases and V by 6 bases; bases with no gene match: 9. The length of the CDR3 is 15 residues. Germline V gene data show CDR1 as MNHEY and CDR2 as SVGAGI. The CDR3 bases are TGTGCCAGCAGGGCAGGGGGGGCCTATAACACTGAAGCTTTCTTT. This gives the protein CASRAGGAYNTEAFF.

The chain joins TRBV6-5 to TRBJ1-5; D is undetermined. Deletions cut 0 bases from V and 3 bases from J, with 6 bases between. Germline lookup yields CDR1 MNHEY and CDR2 SVGAGI. The CDR3 is 14 amino acids. The CDR3 loop reads CASSYSALNQPQHF. DNA of the CDR3: TGTGCCAGCAGTTACTCAGCGCTCAATCAGCCCCAGCATTTT.

V and J are TRBV6-5 and TRBJ2-2; 11 bases are a match to TRBD2. The CDR3 is 14 amino acids. Unmatched junction bases numbered 5, after V lost 7 bases and J lost 7 bases. Germline V CDR1 and CDR2: MNHEY, SVGAGI. CDR3 nucleotide sequence: TGTGCCAGCACTAGCGGGGGGTTGGTCGGGGAGCTGTTTTTT. Translated: CASTSGGLVGELFF.

The chain carries TRBV6-4 and TRBJ1-2, with D uncertain. Germline-derived CDR1 and CDR2 are MRHNA and SNTAGT. The CDR3 extends over 14 amino acids. Trimming left V 4 bases short and J 0 bases short, with 9 bases between. The CDR3 sequence is CASSATSANYGYTF. The CDR3 nucleotides are TGTGCCAGCAGTGCGACCTCAGCTAACTATGGCTACACCTTC.

The chain has TRBV6-2 or TRBV6-3 and TRBJ1-5; possibly TRBD1 for D (5 bases). V lost 4 bases and J lost 4, with 11 bases in between. CDR1 and CDR2 (germline): MNHEY, SVGEGT. The CDR3 is 14 residues long. Written as DNA, the CDR3 is TGTGCCAGCAGTTTAGACAGAGGGAATCAGCCCCAGCATTTT. Its protein is CASSLDRGNQPQHF.

This chain joins TRBV7-2 and TRBJ2-1; 9 nucleotides line up with TRBD2. The length of the CDR3 is 17 residues. From germline, CDR1 is SGHTA and CDR2 FQGNSA. Trimming took 3 bases from V and 0 from J; bases not matched to a gene: 6. Here the CDR3 DNA reads TGTGCCAGCAGCTTTGGATTTAGCGGGGGCTCCTACAATGAGCAGTTCTTC. This gives the protein CASSFGFSGGSYNEQFF. Full variable domain (outside the CDR3, taken from reference TRBV7-2 and TRBJ2-1): GAGVSQSPSNKVTEKGKDVELRCDPISGHTALYWYRQSLGQGLEFLIYFQGNSAPDKSGLPSDRFSAERTGGSVSTLTIQRTQQEDSAVYLCASSFGFSGGSYNEQFFGPGTRLTVL.

The rearrangement links TRBV9 to TRBJ2-1; TRBD2 matches at 11 bases. Germline V gives CDR1 SGDLS, CDR2 YYNGEE. CDR3 size: 17 residues. The J segment lost 3 bases and the V segment lost 4 bases, leaving 9 bases of the junction unmatched. CDR3: CASSPRQTSGIYNEQFF. As DNA, the CDR3 is TGTGCCAGCAGCCCCCGACAGACTAGCGGGATCTACAATGAGCAGTTCTTC.

The gene calls are TRBV7-8 and TRBJ1-2, with D unresolved. CDR3 length: 13 residues. V was pared by 3 bases and J by 11 bases, with 16 bases between. Germline-derived CDR1 and CDR2 are SGHVS and FQNEAQ. The CDR3 nucleotides are TGTGCCAGCAGCTTTCGATTTGGGAGGGATTACACCTTC. The encoded protein is CASSFRFGRDYTF.

The J gene is TRBJ2-3, the V gene TRBV30; no definite D call. CDR1 GTSNPN and CDR2 SVGIG come from the germline V gene (reference sequence). The CDR3 covers 11 residues. Between the trimmed V and J ends, which lost 3 bases and 7 bases, there was a span of 8 bases. The CDR3 here is CAWSLGHTQYF. In nucleotides, the CDR3 is TGTGCCTGGAGCCTTGGGCATACGCAGTATTTT.

The chain is built from TRBV29-1 and TRBJ1-1, with no clear D. Trimming stripped 4 bases from V and 1 base from J, with 10 bases between. The germline gives CDR1 SQVTM, CDR2 ANQGSEA. This CDR3 is built from 13 residues. Here the CDR3 DNA reads TGCAGCGTTGGAGGAGCGGGGAACACTGAAGCTTTCTTT. Its protein is CSVGGAGNTEAFF. Drawing the rest from reference TRBV29-1 and TRBJ1-1, the complete variable domain is SAVISQKPSRDICQRGTSLTIQCQVDSQVTMMFWYRQQPGQSLTLIATANQGSEATYESGFVIDKFPISRPNLTFSTLTVSNMSPEDSSIYLCSVGGAGNTEAFFGQGTRLTVV.

This chain connects TRBV18 to TRBJ2-1; D is perhaps TRBD1 (6 bases). The CDR3 sequence is 17 residues long. V gave up 2 bases and J gave up 7 bases, with 21 bases separating them. Germline V gives CDR1 KGHSH, CDR2 LQKENI. CDR3 in DNA: TGTGCCAGCTCACCAGCTGAGGTGGGACAAGGGTGGAATGAGCAGTTCTTC. Its protein is CASSPAEVGQGWNEQFF.

DNA of the CDR3: TGTGCCAGCAGCACCCGGACAGGGGGCTTGAATGGCTACACCTTC. Its translation is CASSTRTGGLNGYTF. The chain uses TRBV7-2 and TRBJ1-2; 11 bases are a match to TRBD1. There are 15 residues in the CDR3. V lost 5 bases and J lost 6; bases outside the gene matches: 8. CDR1 is SGHTA, CDR2 FQGNSA, per germline.